The clone carrying this T cell receptor beta chain was detected once. Antigen specificity is unknown. The entry originates in a study of shared clonotypes between healthy human individuals. Study as a whole: There were three CD4 naive, three CD4 memory, two CD8 naive and one CD8 memory plates per donor.

Germline assignment: CDR1 KGHSH and CDR2 LQKENI. V dropped 8 bases and J dropped 4 bases, with 15 bases sitting between them. The CDR3 contains 13 residues. Study-level results: Clonotypes which were not shared had lower generation probabilities than clonotypes that all four donors shared. An expected dependence of interdonor clonotype sharing on sequencing depth was noted.

Sequenced by immunoSEQ multiplex PCR; TCRdb stores in-frame clones only, minus some. The top ten hold over 0.12% of the sample, which has a few million clones, roughly nine tenths seen once. The chain joins TRBV18 to TRBJ2-7; unclear D gene. This sequence was found in a man aged 18-30 years in good health. Sequenced sample: naive CD4+ T cells sorted from blood. Stated subset: CD45RA+ positively selected. The CDR3 spells CASADSLHYEQYF. The CDR3 DNA reads as TGTGCCAGCGCAGATAGCTTACATTACGAGCAGTACTTC.